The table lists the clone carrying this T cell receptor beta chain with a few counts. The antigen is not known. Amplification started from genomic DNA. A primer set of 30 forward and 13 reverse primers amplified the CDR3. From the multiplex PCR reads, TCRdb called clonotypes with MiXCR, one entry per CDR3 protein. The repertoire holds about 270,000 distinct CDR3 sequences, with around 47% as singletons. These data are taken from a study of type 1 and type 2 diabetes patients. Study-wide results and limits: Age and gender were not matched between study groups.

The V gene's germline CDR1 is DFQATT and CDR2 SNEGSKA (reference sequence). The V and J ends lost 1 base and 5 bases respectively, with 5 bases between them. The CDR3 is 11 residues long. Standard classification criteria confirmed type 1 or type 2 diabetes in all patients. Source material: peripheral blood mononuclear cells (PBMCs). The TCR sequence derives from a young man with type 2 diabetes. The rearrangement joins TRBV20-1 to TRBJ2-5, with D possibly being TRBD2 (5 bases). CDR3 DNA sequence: TGCAGTGCTAGAGGCGGGGAGACCCAGTACTTC. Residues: CSARGGETQYF.